This T cell receptor (beta chain) was sequenced during a study of blood T cell repertoires in COVID-19. The CDR3 is made up of 12 amino acids. Deletions cut 7 bases from V and 4 bases from J, with 11 bases between. Germline CDR1 SGDLS, CDR2 YYNGEE. TCRdb keeps only in-frame clones here, not all; method: immunoSEQ multiplex PCR. The profile shows more than 300,000 clones, 88% of them singletons. This sequence was found in a woman in her seventies with COVID-19, enrolled during active disease. The chain carries TRBV9 and TRBJ1-2, with TRBD1 as a possible D gene (5 bases). Source material: peripheral blood. CDR3 protein: CASYGQLYGYTF. The CDR3 DNA sequence: TGTGCCAGCTACGGACAACTCTATGGCTACACCTTC.